These 7 T cell receptor beta chains originate from one sample sequenced in a study of blood T cells in healthy people across ages. Together with a sample-barcoded 5' primer, a J-beta primer mix was included in a second PCR lasting about 6 to 11 cycles. One entry per CDR3 protein, called by TCRdb with MiXCR from the 5' RACE reads. The sample has 380,000 or so distinct CDR3 sequences, more than 45% seen once. Sequencing was done on a sample of blood. Source of these receptors: a man in his 60s in good health.

The chain joins TRBV9 to TRBJ2-5; the D gene is possibly TRBD2 (5 bases). Near its end, the DNA agrees better with TRBJ2-7, so the J call may be wrong. Germline CDR1 SGDLS, CDR2 YYNGEE. The CDR3 sequence is 13 residues long. CDR3 nucleotides: TGTGCCAGCAGCGTAGCCGTCGGGGTCGAGCAGTACTTC. Amino acid sequence: CASSVAVGVEQYF.

The V and J genes are TRBV7-2 and TRBJ2-1; either TRBD1 or TRBD2 may supply D (6 bases each). CDR1 and CDR2 from the germline V gene are SGHTA and FQGNSA. V lost 5 bases, J lost 4 bases, and 18 bases lay in between. The CDR3 has 16 amino acids. The CDR3 is CASSKEGGSRYNEQFF. CDR3 DNA: TGTGCCAGCAGCAAAGAGGGGGGATCCAGGTACAATGAGCAGTTCTTC.

The chain has TRBV5-1 and TRBJ2-3; 8 bases match TRBD1. After removal of 3 bases from V and 1 base from J, the junction contained 4 bases not matched to a gene. Germline loops: CDR1 SGHRS, CDR2 YFSETQ. The length of the CDR3 is 15 residues. CDR3 amino acids: CASSSTGGGTDTQYF. CDR3 in DNA: TGCGCCAGCAGCTCTACAGGGGGAGGCACAGATACGCAGTATTTT.

The chain uses TRBV20-1 and TRBJ1-2; D might be TRBD1 (6 bases). V was clipped by 0 bases and J by 1 base, with 9 bases between them. The CDR3 sequence is 14 residues long. CDR1 and CDR2 (germline): DFQATT, SNEGSKA (reference sequence). The CDR3 spells CSARDRGFNYGYTF. Here the CDR3 DNA reads TGCAGTGCTAGAGACAGGGGCTTTAACTATGGCTACACCTTC.

CDR3 in amino acids: CASSEALLNEQFF. The CDR3 DNA reads TGTGCCAGCAGTGAAGCGCTTCTGAATGAGCAGTTCTTC. The V gene is TRBV6-1, the J gene TRBJ2-1; D call uncertain. Germline assignment: CDR1 MNHNS and CDR2 SASEGT. V was clipped by 0 bases and J by 7 bases, with 7 bases between them. The CDR3 loop spans 13 amino acids.

DNA of the CDR3: TGTGCCAGCTCCCACAGGAGCACAGATACGCAGTATTTT. This codes for CASSHRSTDTQYF. The rearrangement uses TRBV18 and TRBJ2-3; tentative D call: TRBD1 (5 bases). The CDR3 has 13 amino acids. CDR1 and CDR2 from the germline V gene are KGHSH and LQKENI. V dropped 6 bases and J dropped 0 bases, with 7 bases sitting between them.

The gene calls are TRBV10-1 and TRBJ2-3; 9 bases agree with TRBD1. CDR1 is WNHNN, CDR2 SYGVQD, per germline (reference sequence). J gave up 4 bases and V 2 bases, and 4 bases lay outside the gene matches. This CDR3 region has 15 residues. The CDR3 region is CASSEGTGGSDTQYF. The CDR3, as DNA: TGCGCCAGCAGTGAGGGAACAGGGGGCTCAGATACGCAGTATTTT.